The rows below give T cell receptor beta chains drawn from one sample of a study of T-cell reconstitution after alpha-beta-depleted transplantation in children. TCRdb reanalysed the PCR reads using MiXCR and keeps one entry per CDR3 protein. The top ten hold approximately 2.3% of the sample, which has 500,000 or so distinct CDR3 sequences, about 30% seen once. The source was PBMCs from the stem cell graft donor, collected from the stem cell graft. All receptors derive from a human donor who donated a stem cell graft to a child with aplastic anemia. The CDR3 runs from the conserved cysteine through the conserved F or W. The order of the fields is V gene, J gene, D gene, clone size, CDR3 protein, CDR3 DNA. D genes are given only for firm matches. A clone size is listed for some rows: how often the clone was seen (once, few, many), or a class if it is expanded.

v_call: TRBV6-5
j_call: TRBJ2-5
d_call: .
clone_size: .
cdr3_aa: CASSYGRRKQETQYF
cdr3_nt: TGTGCCAGCAGTTACGGGCGGAGAAAACAAGAGACCCAGTACTTC

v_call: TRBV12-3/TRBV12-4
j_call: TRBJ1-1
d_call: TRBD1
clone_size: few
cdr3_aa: CASSLSDRGIEAFF
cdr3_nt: TGTGCCAGCAGTTTATCGGACAGGGGAATTGAAGCTTTCTTT

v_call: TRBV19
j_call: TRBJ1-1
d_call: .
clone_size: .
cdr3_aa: CASSVIRDTSNTEAFF
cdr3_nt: TGTGCCAGTAGTGTAATAAGGGACACCTCGAACACTGAAGCTTTCTTT

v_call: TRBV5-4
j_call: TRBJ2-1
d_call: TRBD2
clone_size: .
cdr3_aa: CASSLVRLAGGNEQFF
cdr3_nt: TGTGCCAGCAGCTTGGTTAGGCTAGCGGGAGGTAATGAGCAGTTCTTC

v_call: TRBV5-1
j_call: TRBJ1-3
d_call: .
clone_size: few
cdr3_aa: CASSLSRGPRPGNTIYF
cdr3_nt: TGCGCCAGCAGCTTGTCTCGGGGACCCCGCCCTGGAAACACCATATATTTT

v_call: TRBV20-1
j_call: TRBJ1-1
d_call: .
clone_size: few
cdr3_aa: CSAREGPNTEAFF
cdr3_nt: TGCAGTGCTAGAGAGGGCCCGAACACTGAAGCTTTCTTT

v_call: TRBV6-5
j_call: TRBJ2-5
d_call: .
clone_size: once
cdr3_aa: CASSYSKPVIKETQYF
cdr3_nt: TGTGCCAGCAGTTACTCGAAACCGGTAATAAAAGAGACCCAGTACTTC

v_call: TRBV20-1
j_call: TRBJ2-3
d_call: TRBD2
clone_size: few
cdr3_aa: CSARDTSGSGYTQYF
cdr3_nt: TGCAGTGCTAGAGATACTAGCGGGAGCGGGTATACGCAGTATTTT

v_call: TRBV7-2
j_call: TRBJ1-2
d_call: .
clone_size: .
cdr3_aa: CAIPGKWSGYTF
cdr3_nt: TGTGCCATCCCAGGGAAGTGGAGTGGCTACACCTTC

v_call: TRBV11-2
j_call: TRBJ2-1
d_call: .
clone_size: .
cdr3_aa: CASSLGASVPHNEQFF
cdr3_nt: TGTGCCAGCAGCTTAGGGGCTAGCGTGCCCCACAATGAGCAGTTCTTC

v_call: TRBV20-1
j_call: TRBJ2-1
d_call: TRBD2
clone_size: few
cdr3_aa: CSASDGTSGFNEQFF
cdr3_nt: TGCAGTGCTTCCGACGGGACTAGCGGATTCAATGAGCAGTTCTTC

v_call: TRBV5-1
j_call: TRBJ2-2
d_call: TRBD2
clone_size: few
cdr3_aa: CAGRLAGGTGELFF
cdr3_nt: TGCGCCGGCCGACTAGCGGGAGGCACCGGGGAGCTGTTTTTT

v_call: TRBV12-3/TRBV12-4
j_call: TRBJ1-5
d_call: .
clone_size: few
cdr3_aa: CASSFGMARLPSSQPQHF
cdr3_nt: TGTGCCAGCAGTTTTGGGATGGCGAGGCTCCCATCCAGTCAGCCCCAGCATTTT

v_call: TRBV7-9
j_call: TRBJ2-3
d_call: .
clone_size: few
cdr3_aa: CASSLTAAEADTQYF
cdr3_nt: TGTGCCAGCAGCTTAACGGCCGCCGAGGCAGATACGCAGTATTTT

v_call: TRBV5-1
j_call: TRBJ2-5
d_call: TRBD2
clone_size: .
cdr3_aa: CASSIRPGTSGRETQYF
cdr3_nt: TGCGCCAGCAGCATCCGGCCCGGGACTAGCGGACGAGAGACCCAGTACTTC

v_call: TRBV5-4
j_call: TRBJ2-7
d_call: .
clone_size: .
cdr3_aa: CASSPKGSYEQYF
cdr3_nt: TGTGCCAGCAGCCCTAAGGGGAGTTACGAGCAGTACTTC

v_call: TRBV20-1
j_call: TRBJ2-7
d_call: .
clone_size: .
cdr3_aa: CSPGRQNSEQYF
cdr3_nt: TGCAGCCCGGGACGCCAAAACTCCGAGCAGTACTTC